The entry below describes one T cell receptor beta chain. Its antigen is as yet unknown. Primers included in the PCR were 60 Vbeta and 13 Jbeta primers. Generated by immunoSEQ multiplex PCR, the TCRdb table keeps only in-frame clones and is missing some. Of 250,000 to 350,000 clones detected, about 87% appear once; the ten largest clones hold about 2%. CDR1 and CDR2 (germline): SNHLY, FYNNEI. The CDR3 loop spans 14 amino acids. V lost 5 bases and J lost 4, with 13 bases in between. The data derive from a study of cytomegalovirus exposure and HLA in healthy donors. Study as a whole: The 100 million to 120 million unique TCR beta sequences, from about 179 million T cells, were found by an earlier analysis. Regarding the study as a whole: TCR beta chains numbering more than 150 were designated cytomegalovirus-associated. Later analysis indicated greater clonal expansion among HLA-associated TCR beta chains than among equally common other chains.

The sample consisted of PBMCs. This rearrangement joins TRBV2 to TRBJ2-3, with D perhaps matching TRBD2 (7 bases). The receptor comes from a woman younger than 35 in good health and CMV-seronegative. CDR3 bases: TGTGCCAGCAGTAGGGGGGGGCTCTCAGATACGCAGTATTTT. Its protein is CASSRGGLSDTQYF.